A single sample gave rise to the 13 T cell receptor beta chains below, sequenced in a study of post-analysis software for immune sequencing data. Their antigen targets remain unknown. Presence of unique molecular identifiers characterized the TCR beta cDNA libraries. In TCRdb, the PCR reads were re-called with MiXCR into one record per CDR3 protein. The sample contains about 540,000 distinct CDR3 sequences, roughly 34% of which appear only once. Overall study results and limits: Patients had higher frequencies than controls of roughly five TRBV segments, including TRBV5-6, TRBV5-1 and TRBV20-1.

The source material was blood. The receptors shown here come from a girl aged 2-17 years with multiple sclerosis.

This chain connects TRBV4-2 to TRBJ2-5, with no clear D. CDR1 is LGHNA, CDR2 YNFKEQ, per germline. Trimming shortened V by 0 bases and J by 5 bases, and 10 bases separated the two germline ends. The CDR3 spans 14 residues. This CDR3 is CASSQEGTVETQYF. The CDR3 DNA follows: TGTGCCAGCAGCCAAGAAGGTACCGTGGAGACCCAGTACTTC.

This clonotype was observed a handful of times. The CDR3 bases are TGCAGTGCAGGCAGGAGGTACCAAGAGACCCAGTTCTTC. Translated, it gives CSAGRRYQETQFF. The rearrangement links TRBV20-1 to TRBJ2-5; tentatively, D is TRBD2 (5 bases). The assigned J gene may be wrong: the sequence end matches TRBJ2-1 better. This CDR3 spans 13 amino acids. Germline CDR1 and CDR2: DFQATT and SNEGSKA (reference sequence).

CDR3 nucleotide sequence: TGTGCCAGCAGTCTCACAGGGGTTGGCGAGCAGTACTTC. Its protein is CASSLTGVGEQYF. This chain uses TRBV12-3 or TRBV12-4 with TRBJ2-7, with 7 bases lining up with TRBD1. The CDR3 spans 13 residues. Trimming cost V 5 bases and J 6 bases; bases outside gene matches: 7.

The chain carries TRBV28 and TRBJ1-1; 8 bases map to TRBD1. The V segment lost 3 bases and the J segment 5 bases; nucleotides outside the gene matches: 14. The CDR3 loop spans 17 amino acids. CDR1 MDHEN and CDR2 SYDVKM come from the germline V gene. CDR3 sequence (DNA): TGTGCCAGCAGTTTGGCGGGACAGGTCCTTTTTAAAACTGAAGCTTTCTTT. The encoded protein is CASSLAGQVLFKTEAFF. The whole variable domain, remainder taken from reference TRBV28 and TRBJ1-1, is DVKVTQSSRYLVKRTGEKVFLECVQDMDHENMFWYRQDPGLGLRLIYFSYDVKMKEKGDIPEGYSVSREKKERFSLILESASTNQTSMYLCASSLAGQVLFKTEAFFGQGTRLTVV.

The V gene is TRBV6-2 or TRBV6-3, the J gene TRBJ2-7; 11 positions agree with TRBD2. CDR1 is MNHEY and CDR2 is SVGEGT in the germline V gene. The CDR3 is 17 amino acids. J gave up 5 bases and V 5 bases, and 14 bases lay outside the gene matches. This CDR3 reads CASSAYSGGALGDEQYF. The DNA of the CDR3 is TGTGCCAGCAGTGCCTATAGCGGGGGGGCACTCGGGGACGAGCAGTACTTC.

J is TRBJ1-5 and V is TRBV6-5; 7 nucleotides align to TRBD1. This CDR3 has 16 residues. Losses at the gene ends were 2 bases for V and 7 bases for J; bases not matched to a gene: 11. Germline-derived CDR1 and CDR2 are MNHEY and SVGAGI. CDR3 protein: CASSYPDRIPRQPQHF. CDR3 sequence (DNA): TGTGCCAGCAGTTACCCGGACAGGATCCCCAGGCAGCCCCAGCATTTT.

This clonotype turned up a few times. The V call is TRBV6-1, the J call TRBJ2-5; 11 bases align to TRBD1. After removal of 3 bases from V and 11 bases from J, the junction contained 14 bases not matched to a gene. This CDR3 has 16 amino acids. CDR1 and CDR2 (germline): MNHNS, SASEGT. DNA for the CDR3: TGTGCCAGCAGTGAGACCGGGACAGGGGGAAAGCGGGAGCAGTACTTC. Residues: CASSETGTGGKREQYF.

The chain recombines TRBV27 with TRBJ2-3, with D possibly being TRBD1 (6 bases). Germline V gene data show CDR1 as MNHEY and CDR2 as SMNVEV (reference sequence). The CDR3 sequence is 13 residues long. Trimming removed 10 bases at V and 2 bases at J, with 13 bases between. Here the CDR3 DNA reads TGTGCCACCGCGACAGGTTACACAGATACGCAGTATTTT. It yields the protein CATATGYTDTQYF.

This clonotype was detected once. Given a much more abundant clone one base away, this may be a read error. The chain links TRBV7-2 to TRBJ2-3, with D uncertain. The CDR3 loop spans 13 amino acids. Germline-derived CDR1 and CDR2 are SGHTA and FQGNSA. Here the CDR3 reads CASSAYSTDMQYF. CDR3 sequence (DNA): TGTGCCAGCAGCGCGTACAGCACAGATATGCAGTATTTT.

The J gene is TRBJ2-1, the V gene TRBV10-3; 8 positions match TRBD2. CDR3 length equals 14 residues. J lost 1 base, V lost 10 bases, and 6 bases had no gene match. Germline-derived CDR1 and CDR2 are ENHRY and SYGVKD. The CDR3 spells CATVAGLSYNEQFF. CDR3 sequence (DNA): TGTGCCACCGTAGCGGGGCTATCCTACAATGAGCAGTTCTTC.

The chain has TRBV15 and TRBJ1-1; TRBD1 is a possible D gene (6 bases). V was trimmed by 3 bases and J by 5 bases, leaving 19 bases between them. The CDR3 is made up of 16 amino acids. CDR1 LNHNV and CDR2 YYDKDF come from the germline V gene (reference sequence). The CDR3 spells CATSSLPGGLETEAFF. The CDR3 nucleotides are TGTGCCACCAGCAGTCTCCCCGGGGGGCTTGAGACTGAAGCTTTCTTT.

This clonotype was counted a few times. V is TRBV9 and J is TRBJ1-2, with D uncertain. V lost 0 bases to trimming and J lost 4 bases, with 10 bases between them. The germline V gene has CDR1 SGDLS and CDR2 YYNGEE. CDR3 length: 14 amino acids. The CDR3 here is CASSVGMDTYGYTF. The CDR3 DNA reads TGTGCCAGCAGCGTAGGAATGGATACCTATGGCTACACCTTC.

This clonotype was recorded a few times. V and J are TRBV7-2 and TRBJ2-7; perhaps TRBD1 as D (6 bases). With 3 bases removed from V and 2 bases from J, the gap between germline ends came to 14 bases. This CDR3 has 15 amino acids. CDR1 and CDR2 from the germline V gene are SGHTA and FQGNSA. CDR3 sequence (DNA): TGTGCCAGCAGCTTGCGTGGGGGCCCCACCTACGAGCAGTACTTC. This encodes CASSLRGGPTYEQYF. The variable domain in full, with the rest retrieved from reference TRBV7-2 and TRBJ2-7, is GAGVSQSPSNKVTEKGKDVELRCDPISGHTALYWYRQSLGQGLEFLIYFQGNSAPDKSGLPSDRFSAERTGGSVSTLTIQRTQQEDSAVYLCASSLRGGPTYEQYFGPGTRLTVT.